These 4 T cell receptor beta chains were sequenced from one sample in a study of T cells in Graves' hyperthyroidism and ophthalmopathy. Amplification yielded TCR beta CDR3 regions, with RNA transcripts as the source. The HTBI primer set served for first-round RT-PCR of the TCR CDR3. TCRdb independently ran MiXCR on the multiplex PCR reads; one entry per CDR3 protein. The sample lists around 660,000 distinct CDR3 sequences, about 45% seen once, with about 7% in the top ten. Sequencing was performed on peripheral blood or thyroid tissue (not recorded which). These TCRs come from an adult man with Graves' disease, either hyperthyroidism or ophthalmopathy (not recorded which).

V usage is TRBV10-3 and J usage is TRBJ1-1, with D perhaps TRBD1 (6 bases). Per germline, CDR1 ENHRY and CDR2 SYGVKD. This CDR3 contains 15 residues. Trimming stripped 3 bases from V and 4 bases from J, with 15 bases between. The CDR3 here is CAISDLTTGSTEAFF. The CDR3 nucleotides are TGTGCCATCAGTGACCTCACTACAGGGTCCACTGAAGCTTTCTTT.

This clonotype occurred once. A single base separates this from a much larger clone, so it may be a read error. The chain carries TRBV7-9 and TRBJ1-1; D is undetermined. The CDR3 is 11 residues long. Germline V gives CDR1 SEHNR, CDR2 FQNEAQ (reference sequence). Trimming removed 5 bases from V and 7 bases from J, with 8 bases in between. The CDR3 nucleotides read TGTGCCAGCAGCCGGTGGGGTGAAGCTTTCTTT. Encoded protein: CASSRWGEAFF.

The chain recombines TRBV2 with TRBJ1-4, with D tentatively TRBD1 (5 bases). CDR3 length: 13 residues. The germline V gene encodes CDR1 SNHLY and CDR2 FYNNEI. The ends were cut back, 5 bases at V and 7 bases at J, with 11 bases in the middle. DNA for the CDR3: TGTGCCAGCAGTTCCCTCGGGGGTGAAAAACTGTTTTTT. It translates to CASSSLGGEKLFF.

Regarding this clonotype: A much larger clone is a single base away; this may be a read error. The J gene is TRBJ1-6, the V gene TRBV6-5, with D unclear. The germline V gene encodes CDR1 MNHEY and CDR2 SVGAGI. The CDR3 length is 12 residues. The DNA for the CDR3 is TGTGCCATCAGTTACAGTAATTCACCCCTCCACTTT. Translated: CAISYSNSPLHF.